A selection of T cell receptor beta chains follows, all from one sample in a study of cytomegalovirus exposure and HLA in healthy donors. This table comes from immunoSEQ multiplex PCR, and its TCRdb copy is limited to in-frame clones, with some not included. Among 65,000 to 90,000 clones listed, around 90% were seen once. Material: PBMCs. The origin of the receptors is a woman aged 18-35 years in good health and CMV-seropositive. The conserved cysteine and the conserved F or W are not part of the CDR3 here. Fields, in order: CDR3 protein, J gene, CDR3 length, clone size, V gene. Rows may omit the clone size; those that give it use once, few, many or a size class.

cdr3_aa: ASSVLGQGGYGYT; j_call: TRBJ1-2; cdr3_length: 13; clone_size: NA; v_call: TRBV9
cdr3_aa: ASSLWRQGNDEQF; j_call: TRBJ2-1; cdr3_length: 13; clone_size: NA; v_call: TRBV28
cdr3_aa: ASSLGGRNTEAF; j_call: TRBJ1-1; cdr3_length: 12; clone_size: NA; v_call: TRBV18
cdr3_aa: ASSVGLAKNIQY; j_call: TRBJ2-4; cdr3_length: 12; clone_size: NA; v_call: TRBV9
cdr3_aa: ASSSPGAAMNYGYT; j_call: TRBJ1-2; cdr3_length: 14; clone_size: NA; v_call: TRBV28
cdr3_aa: ASGLRGAYGYT; j_call: TRBJ1-2; cdr3_length: 11; clone_size: NA; v_call: TRBV12-5
cdr3_aa: AWTAGYNEQF; j_call: TRBJ2-1; cdr3_length: 10; clone_size: NA; v_call: TRBV30
cdr3_aa: ASSIPGLNTGELF; j_call: TRBJ2-2; cdr3_length: 13; clone_size: NA; v_call: TRBV19
cdr3_aa: ASSLSPGNRLDTQY; j_call: TRBJ2-3; cdr3_length: 14; clone_size: NA; v_call: TRBV27
cdr3_aa: ASSLGPTDWNEQF; j_call: TRBJ2-1; cdr3_length: 13; clone_size: NA; v_call: TRBV5-6
cdr3_aa: ASSLDLGGPRETQY; j_call: TRBJ2-5; cdr3_length: 14; clone_size: NA; v_call: TRBV7-8
cdr3_aa: AWRRRDRREETQY; j_call: TRBJ2-5; cdr3_length: 13; clone_size: NA; v_call: TRBV30
cdr3_aa: ASTAGFNQPQH; j_call: TRBJ1-5; cdr3_length: 11; clone_size: NA; v_call: TRBV2
cdr3_aa: ASTVGQGAGNTIY; j_call: TRBJ1-3; cdr3_length: 13; clone_size: NA; v_call: TRBV19
cdr3_aa: ASSPSGGADTQY; j_call: TRBJ2-3; cdr3_length: 12; clone_size: NA; v_call: TRBV18
cdr3_aa: ASSIKSQGTYEQY; j_call: TRBJ2-7; cdr3_length: 13; clone_size: NA; v_call: TRBV5-5
cdr3_aa: ASSLGASVSYEQY; j_call: TRBJ2-7; cdr3_length: 13; clone_size: NA; v_call: TRBV5-1
cdr3_aa: ASSYDLGQAGNTIY; j_call: TRBJ1-3; cdr3_length: 14; clone_size: NA; v_call: TRBV6-5
cdr3_aa: ASSIAGQVSAPGQF; j_call: TRBJ2-1; cdr3_length: 14; clone_size: NA; v_call: TRBV19
cdr3_aa: ASSQEVGLSYNEQF; j_call: TRBJ2-1; cdr3_length: 14; clone_size: NA; v_call: TRBV4-2
cdr3_aa: ASSPNREQY; j_call: TRBJ2-7; cdr3_length: 9; clone_size: NA; v_call: TRBV11-2
cdr3_aa: AWDRGDTEAF; j_call: TRBJ1-1; cdr3_length: 10; clone_size: NA; v_call: TRBV30
cdr3_aa: ASSPPARESGANVLT; j_call: TRBJ2-6; cdr3_length: 15; clone_size: NA; v_call: TRBV7-3
cdr3_aa: ATSRGTENQPQH; j_call: TRBJ1-5; cdr3_length: 12; clone_size: NA; v_call: TRBV15
cdr3_aa: AWRLAGAANYGYT; j_call: TRBJ1-2; cdr3_length: 13; clone_size: NA; v_call: TRBV30
cdr3_aa: ASSFPSTSGSTYNEQF; j_call: TRBJ2-1; cdr3_length: 16; clone_size: NA; v_call: TRBV28
cdr3_aa: ASSLTWGVKNIQY; j_call: TRBJ2-4; cdr3_length: 13; clone_size: NA; v_call: TRBV11-2
cdr3_aa: ASGGKGNTEAF; j_call: TRBJ1-1; cdr3_length: 11; clone_size: NA; v_call: TRBV6-6
cdr3_aa: ASSPAASPAKYEQY; j_call: TRBJ2-7; cdr3_length: 14; clone_size: NA; v_call: TRBV5-6
cdr3_aa: ASSRSGVDNEQF; j_call: TRBJ2-1; cdr3_length: 12; clone_size: NA; v_call: TRBV5-1
cdr3_aa: ASSLGSGLRHEQY; j_call: TRBJ2-7; cdr3_length: 13; clone_size: few; v_call: TRBV7-9
cdr3_aa: ASRSRQGQIFYGYT; j_call: TRBJ1-2; cdr3_length: 14; clone_size: NA; v_call: TRBV28
cdr3_aa: ASSSPTGEGTEAF; j_call: TRBJ1-1; cdr3_length: 13; clone_size: once; v_call: TRBV28
cdr3_aa: ASSEQGVGNQPQH; j_call: TRBJ1-5; cdr3_length: 13; clone_size: NA; v_call: TRBV2
cdr3_aa: ASSRRWTESYEQY; j_call: TRBJ2-7; cdr3_length: 13; clone_size: once; v_call: TRBV4-3
cdr3_aa: ASLNPGLGEGNYGYT; j_call: TRBJ1-2; cdr3_length: 15; clone_size: NA; v_call: TRBV19
cdr3_aa: ASSGGPSYEQY; j_call: TRBJ2-7; cdr3_length: 11; clone_size: NA; v_call: TRBV9
cdr3_aa: ASSRDRGWGNQPQH; j_call: TRBJ1-5; cdr3_length: 14; clone_size: NA; v_call: TRBV28
cdr3_aa: AWSYARTNTGELF; j_call: TRBJ2-2; cdr3_length: 13; clone_size: NA; v_call: TRBV30
cdr3_aa: ASSQTGLREGEQY; j_call: TRBJ2-7; cdr3_length: 13; clone_size: once; v_call: TRBV14
cdr3_aa: ASSLSAGNTEAF; j_call: TRBJ1-1; cdr3_length: 12; clone_size: once; v_call: TRBV5-6
cdr3_aa: SVESGTGNYGYT; j_call: TRBJ1-2; cdr3_length: 12; clone_size: NA; v_call: TRBV29-1
cdr3_aa: ASILGQGRETQY; j_call: TRBJ2-5; cdr3_length: 12; clone_size: NA; v_call: TRBV6-1
cdr3_aa: ASSFTLNTEAF; j_call: TRBJ1-1; cdr3_length: 11; clone_size: NA; v_call: TRBV27
cdr3_aa: ASSEAYSAPLH; j_call: TRBJ1-6; cdr3_length: 11; clone_size: NA; v_call: TRBV10-1
cdr3_aa: ASSRVAGANVLT; j_call: TRBJ2-6; cdr3_length: 12; clone_size: NA; v_call: TRBV19